This record looks at one T cell receptor (beta chain) sequence and its context. This record comes from a study of preoperative IRX-2 immunotherapy in early breast cancer. Produced via immunoSEQ multiplex PCR; TCRdb's table is partial and in-frame only. In the table there are about 42,000 clones, approximately 80% of which are singletons. The treatment denotes: preoperative locoregional IRX-2 cytokine immunotherapy. Patients received preoperative, locoregional IRX-2 cytokine immunotherapy in a phase Ib study. J gave up 6 bases and V 2 bases, and 2 bases lay outside the gene matches. This CDR3 region has 13 residues. Per germline, CDR1 SGHVS and CDR2 FQNEAQ.

The material sequenced was tumor tissue, taken after IRX-2 immunotherapy. The TCR originated in a human donor with breast cancer. The chain employs TRBV7-8 and TRBJ2-3; the match to TRBD2 covers 7 bases. The DNA of the CDR3 is TGTGCCAGCAGCTTAATGGGGGGGGATACGCAGTATTTT. Encoded protein: CASSLMGGDTQYF.